This T cell receptor beta chain was retrieved from a study of neoadjuvant anti-PD-1 for oral cavity cancer. As for this clone: What it recognizes is unknown.

TCRdb's table, derived via immunoSEQ multiplex PCR, lists solely in-frame clones and lacks some. The sample comprises approximately 13,000 clones, about three quarters of which are singletons, and less than 3.5% rests with the top ten. Time point noted: after neoadjuvant nivolumab, at surgical resection. Overall study results and limits: Post-nivolumab, blood T cell clonality was significantly elevated in non-responders.

Germline CDR1 reads LNHDA; CDR2 reads SQIVND (reference sequence). CDR3 length: 15 amino acids. V gave up 5 bases and J gave up 0 bases, with 11 bases separating them. This specimen was PBMCs, taken after nivolumab (anti-PD-1) treatment. The clonotype originates from a person between 40 and 85 years old with oral cavity squamous cell carcinoma. This sequence joins TRBV19 and TRBJ1-3; D is unresolved. The DNA for the CDR3 is TGTGCCAGTAGTGAGACCGGATCCTCTGGAAACACCATATATTTT. Protein product: CASSETGSSGNTIYF. Supplemented by reference TRBV19 and TRBJ1-3, the full variable domain reads DGGITQSPKYLFRKEGQNVTLSCEQNLNHDAMYWYRQDPGQGLRLIYYSQIVNDFQKGDIAEGYSVSREKKESFPLTVTSAQKNPTAFYLCASSETGSSGNTIYFGEGSWLTVV.